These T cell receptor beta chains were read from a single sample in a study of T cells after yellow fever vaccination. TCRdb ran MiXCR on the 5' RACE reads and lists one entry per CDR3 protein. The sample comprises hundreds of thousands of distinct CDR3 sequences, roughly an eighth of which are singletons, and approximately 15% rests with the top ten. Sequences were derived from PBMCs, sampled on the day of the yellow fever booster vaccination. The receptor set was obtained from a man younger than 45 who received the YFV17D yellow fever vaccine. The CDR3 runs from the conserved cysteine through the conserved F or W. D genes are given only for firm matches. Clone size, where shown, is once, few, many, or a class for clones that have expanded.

CASRESGFGDRVEAFF TGTGCCAGCAGAGAGTCGGGGTTTGGAGACCGGGTTGAAGCTTTCTTT NA NA TRBJ1-1 TRBV6-4
CAIRGDRSPQHF TGTGCCATCAGGGGAGACAGGTCCCCCCAGCATTTT NA NA TRBJ1-5 TRBV10-3
CATSIPGTDTQYF TGTGCCACCAGTATCCCCGGGACAGATACGCAGTATTTT NA NA TRBJ2-3 TRBV24-1
CASSSQGAGGYTF TGTGCCAGCAGCTCGCAGGGGGCGGGTGGCTACACCTTC NA TRBD1 TRBJ1-2 TRBV7-2
CASCRDEQFF TGTGCCAGCTGTAGAGATGAGCAGTTCTTC NA NA TRBJ2-1 TRBV12-3/TRBV12-4
CASTRGGGEETQYF TGCGCCAGCACCCGGGGGGGCGGTGAAGAGACCCAGTACTTC NA TRBD2 TRBJ2-5 TRBV5-1
CASVRGPNTGELFF TGTGCCAGCGTGAGGGGGCCGAACACCGGGGAGCTGTTTTTT NA TRBD1 TRBJ2-2 TRBV6-1
CAWSVRGGAYNEQFF TGTGCCTGGAGTGTACGTGGCGGAGCCTACAATGAGCAGTTCTTC few NA TRBJ2-1 TRBV30
CASSPSDSYSGNTIYF TGTGCCAGCTCACCATCAGACAGCTACTCTGGAAACACCATATATTTT many NA TRBJ1-3 TRBV18
CASSPGRAMGTSGRGPYEQYF TGTGCCAGCAGTCCTGGACGGGCCATGGGGACTAGCGGGAGAGGGCCCTACGAGCAGTACTTC NA TRBD2 TRBJ2-7 TRBV6-2/TRBV6-3
CASSSPGQRNTGELFF TGTGCCAGCAGCTCTCCGGGCCAGCGAAACACCGGGGAGCTGTTTTTT many NA TRBJ2-2 TRBV7-9
CASSKLAGGPDTQYF TGTGCCAGCAGTAAACTAGCGGGAGGTCCAGATACGCAGTATTTT many TRBD2 TRBJ2-3 TRBV6-4
CSVEGQGREQYF TGCAGCGTTGAGGGACAGGGCCGAGAGCAGTACTTC NA TRBD1 TRBJ2-7 TRBV29-1
CASSFVRGDTQYF TGCGCCAGCAGCTTCGTGCGGGGGGATACGCAGTATTTT NA TRBD2 TRBJ2-3 TRBV5-1
CASSEESPRIVKTQYF TGTGCCAGCAGTGAAGAGTCCCCTAGGATCGTAAAGACCCAGTACTTC NA NA TRBJ2-5 TRBV6-1
CSARPGRNTGELFF TGCAGCGCGAGACCGGGGCGGAACACCGGGGAGCTGTTTTTT NA NA TRBJ2-2 TRBV29-1
CASWGIGRNTEAFF TGTGCCAGCTGGGGGATTGGGCGGAACACTGAAGCTTTCTTT few NA TRBJ1-1 TRBV27
CASSYGQGAIYGYTF TGTGCCAGCAGTTACGGTCAGGGGGCCATCTATGGCTACACCTTC NA TRBD1 TRBJ1-2 TRBV6-5